The sequence of this T cell receptor (beta chain) was determined in a study of neurological immune-mediated disorders. Study-wide results and limits: Private repertoires in all groups were suggested, as expanded clones shared no CDR3 amino acid sequences across subjects. Expansion of TCR clones was greatest in HTLV-1-associated myelopathy and smallest in multiple sclerosis, where it fell below that of healthy controls.

With 10-nucleotide random UMIs, 5'RACE was used to make the cDNA. Over 170 million TCR-beta sequences from 15-18 subjects came out of each sequencing run. TCRdb independently ran MiXCR on the 5' RACE reads; one entry per CDR3 protein. The sample carries approximately 29,000 distinct CDR3 sequences, around 10% recorded once. This clonotype was found many times. Its antigen is unknown. The V gene lost 1 base and the J gene lost 10 bases, with 27 bases spanning the gap. Germline V gene sequence: CDR1 SGHRS, CDR2 YFSETQ. The CDR3 covers 18 residues. Sequenced sample: PBMCs. V is TRBV5-1 and J is TRBJ2-1; D perhaps matches TRBD1 (7 bases). The receptor was isolated from a man in his fifties or sixties in good health. The CDR3 bases are TGCGCCAGCAGCTTGAGAAGGGCCGCGGGACAGAGGTTTGCGGAGCAGTTCTTC. Its translation is CASSLRRAAGQRFAEQFF.